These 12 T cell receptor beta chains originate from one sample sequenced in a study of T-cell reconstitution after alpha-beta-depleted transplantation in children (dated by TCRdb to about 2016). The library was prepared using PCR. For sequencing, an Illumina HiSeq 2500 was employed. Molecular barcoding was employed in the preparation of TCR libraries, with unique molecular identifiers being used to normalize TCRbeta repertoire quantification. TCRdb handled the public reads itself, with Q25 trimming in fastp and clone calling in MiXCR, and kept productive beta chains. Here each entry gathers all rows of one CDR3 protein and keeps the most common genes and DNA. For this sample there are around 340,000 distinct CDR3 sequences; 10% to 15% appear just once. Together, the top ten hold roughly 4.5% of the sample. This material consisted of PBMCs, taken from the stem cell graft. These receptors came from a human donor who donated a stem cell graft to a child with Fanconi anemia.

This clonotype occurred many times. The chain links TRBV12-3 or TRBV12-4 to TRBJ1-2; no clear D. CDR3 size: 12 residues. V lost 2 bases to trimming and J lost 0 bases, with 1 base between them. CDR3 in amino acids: CASSLTNYGYTF. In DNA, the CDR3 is TGTGCCAGCAGTTTAACTAACTATGGCTACACCTTC.

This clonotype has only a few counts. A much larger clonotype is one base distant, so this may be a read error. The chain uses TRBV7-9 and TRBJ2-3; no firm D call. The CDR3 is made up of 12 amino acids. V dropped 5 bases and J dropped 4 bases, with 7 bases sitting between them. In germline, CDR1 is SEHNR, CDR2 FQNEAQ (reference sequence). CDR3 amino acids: CASSQAPDTQYF. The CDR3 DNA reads TGTGCCAGCAGCCAAGCCCCAGATACGCAGTATTTT.

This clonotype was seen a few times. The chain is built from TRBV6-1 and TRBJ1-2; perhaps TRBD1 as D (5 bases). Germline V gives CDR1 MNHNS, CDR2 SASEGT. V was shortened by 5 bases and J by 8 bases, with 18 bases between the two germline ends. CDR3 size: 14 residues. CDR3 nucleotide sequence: TGTGCCAGCAGTCCCCTCGCAAATAGGGGAGGCTACACCTTC. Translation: CASSPLANRGGYTF.

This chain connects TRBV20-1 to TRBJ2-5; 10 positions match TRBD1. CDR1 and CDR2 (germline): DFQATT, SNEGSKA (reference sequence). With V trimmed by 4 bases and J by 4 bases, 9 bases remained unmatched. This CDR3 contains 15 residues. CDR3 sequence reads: CSATIPGTGVETQYF. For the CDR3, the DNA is TGCAGTGCTACCATACCCGGGACAGGGGTAGAGACCCAGTACTTC.

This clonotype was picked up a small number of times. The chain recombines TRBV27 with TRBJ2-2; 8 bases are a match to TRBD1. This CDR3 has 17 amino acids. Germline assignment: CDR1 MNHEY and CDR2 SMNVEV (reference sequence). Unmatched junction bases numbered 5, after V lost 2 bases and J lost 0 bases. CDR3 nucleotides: TGTGCCAGCAGTTTAGGAACAGGGGGGTCGAACACCGGGGAGCTGTTTTTT. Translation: CASSLGTGGSNTGELFF.

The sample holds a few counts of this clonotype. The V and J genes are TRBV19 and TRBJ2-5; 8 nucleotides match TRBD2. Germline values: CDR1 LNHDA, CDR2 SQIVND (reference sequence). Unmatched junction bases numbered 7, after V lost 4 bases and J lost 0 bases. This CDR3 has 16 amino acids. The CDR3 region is CASSRGPSGYQETQYF. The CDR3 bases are TGTGCCAGTAGTAGGGGCCCTAGCGGGTACCAAGAGACCCAGTACTTC.

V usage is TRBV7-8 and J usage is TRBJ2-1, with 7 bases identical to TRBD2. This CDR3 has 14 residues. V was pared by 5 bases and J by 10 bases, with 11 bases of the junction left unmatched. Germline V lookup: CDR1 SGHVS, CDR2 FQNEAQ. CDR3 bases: TGTGCCAGCAGCCCGCCCCGACTAGCCTGGGAGCAGTTCTTC. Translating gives CASSPPRLAWEQFF.

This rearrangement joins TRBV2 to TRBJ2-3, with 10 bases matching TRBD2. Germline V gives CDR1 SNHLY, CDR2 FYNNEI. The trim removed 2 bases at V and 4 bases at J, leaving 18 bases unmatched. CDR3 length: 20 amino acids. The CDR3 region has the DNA TGTGCCAGCAGTGAACCGTCAGCTAGCGGGGGACGAAGCAAAGCAGATACGCAGTATTTT. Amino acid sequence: CASSEPSASGGRSKADTQYF.

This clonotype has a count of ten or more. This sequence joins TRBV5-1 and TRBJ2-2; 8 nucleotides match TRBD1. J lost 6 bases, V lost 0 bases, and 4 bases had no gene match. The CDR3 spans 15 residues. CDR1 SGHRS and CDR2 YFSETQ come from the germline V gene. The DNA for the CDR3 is TGCGCCAGCAGCTTGGAGCAGGGGGCGTCCGGGGAGCTGTTTTTT. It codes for CASSLEQGASGELFF.

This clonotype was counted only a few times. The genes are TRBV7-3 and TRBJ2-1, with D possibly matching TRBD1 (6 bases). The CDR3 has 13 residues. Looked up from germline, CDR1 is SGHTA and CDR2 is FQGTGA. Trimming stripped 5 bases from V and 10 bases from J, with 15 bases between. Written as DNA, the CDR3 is TGTGCCAGCAGCCCAGGGGTAGGGACGGAGCAGTTCTTC. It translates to CASSPGVGTEQFF.

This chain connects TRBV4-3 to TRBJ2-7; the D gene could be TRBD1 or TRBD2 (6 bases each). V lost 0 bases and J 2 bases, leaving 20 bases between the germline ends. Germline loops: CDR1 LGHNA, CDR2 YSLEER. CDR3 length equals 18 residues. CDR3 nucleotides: TGCGCCAGCAGCCAAGAAACCGGGGGCGAATTATCAACCTACGAGCAGTACTTC. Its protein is CASSQETGGELSTYEQYF.

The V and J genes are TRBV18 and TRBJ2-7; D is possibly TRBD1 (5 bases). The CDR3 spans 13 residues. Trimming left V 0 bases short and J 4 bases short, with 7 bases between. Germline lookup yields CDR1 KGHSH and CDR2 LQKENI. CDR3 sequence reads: CASSPPSGYEQYF. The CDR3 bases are TGTGCCAGCTCACCACCCTCAGGGTACGAGCAGTACTTC. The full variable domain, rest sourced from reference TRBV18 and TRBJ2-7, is NAGVMQNPRHLVRRRGQEARLRCSPMKGHSHVYWYRQLPEEGLKFMVYLQKENIIDESGMPKERFSAEFPKEGPSILRIQQVVRGDSAAYFCASSPPSGYEQYFGPGTRLTVT.